The rows below give T cell receptor beta chains drawn from one sample of a study of shared clonotypes between healthy human individuals. Here immunoSEQ multiplex PCR was the method, and the copy in TCRdb shows in-frame clones only, minus some. The sample shows some 2.4 million clones, 90% to 95% of them seen only once. Sequencing was performed on naive CD4+ T cells from PBMCs. Receptor source: a man younger than 35 in good health. Some clones in this sample may be carry-over from other donors' samples. Each CDR3 is given with its conserved first and last residue. Fields, in order: J gene, D gene, V gene, clone size, CDR3 protein, CDR3 DNA. D genes are given only for firm matches. Rows give clone size only sometimes, using once, few, many, or a class for an expanded clone.

j_gene: TRBJ2-6; d_gene: .; v_gene: TRBV5-1; abundance: .; CDR3aa: CASSGNSGANVLTF; CDR3nt: TGCGCCAGCAGCGGGAACTCTGGGGCCAACGTCCTGACTTTC
j_gene: TRBJ2-2; d_gene: .; v_gene: TRBV6-6; abundance: .; CDR3aa: CASNLGVNTGELFF; CDR3nt: TGTGCCAGCAACTTAGGAGTCAACACCGGGGAGCTGTTTTTT
j_gene: TRBJ1-2; d_gene: .; v_gene: TRBV2; abundance: .; CDR3aa: CARLDRAHYGYTF; CDR3nt: TGTGCCAGGTTAGACAGAGCCCACTATGGCTACACCTTC
j_gene: TRBJ2-1; d_gene: .; v_gene: TRBV27; abundance: .; CDR3aa: CASSPQSGTNEQFF; CDR3nt: TGTGCCAGCAGTCCCCAATCAGGGACGAATGAGCAGTTCTTC
j_gene: TRBJ2-7; d_gene: TRBD1; v_gene: TRBV13; abundance: once; CDR3aa: CASSTRQGHEQYF; CDR3nt: TGTGCCAGCAGCACGAGACAGGGCCACGAGCAGTACTTC
j_gene: TRBJ1-1; d_gene: .; v_gene: TRBV7-9; abundance: .; CDR3aa: CASSLVPRVGTEAFF; CDR3nt: TGTGCCAGCAGCTTAGTACCCAGGGTGGGCACTGAAGCTTTCTTT
j_gene: TRBJ2-1; d_gene: .; v_gene: TRBV10-3; abundance: .; CDR3aa: CAISEDVSYNEQFF; CDR3nt: TGTGCCATCAGTGAAGATGTTTCGTACAATGAGCAGTTCTTC
j_gene: TRBJ1-3; d_gene: .; v_gene: TRBV25-1; abundance: .; CDR3aa: CASREDGGFGNTIYF; CDR3nt: TGTGCCAGCAGGGAAGATGGGGGGTTCGGAAACACCATATATTTT
j_gene: TRBJ2-3; d_gene: TRBD2; v_gene: TRBV7-2; abundance: .; CDR3aa: CASSLSAGGRTDTQYF; CDR3nt: TGTGCCAGCAGCTTATCGGCGGGAGGGCGGACAGATACGCAGTATTTT
j_gene: TRBJ1-5; d_gene: .; v_gene: TRBV7-8; abundance: .; CDR3aa: CASSLVHQPQHF; CDR3nt: TGTGCCAGCAGCTTAGTACATCAGCCCCAGCATTTT
j_gene: TRBJ1-2; d_gene: .; v_gene: TRBV5-1; abundance: few; CDR3aa: CASSLDGNYGYTF; CDR3nt: TGCGCCAGCAGCTTGGACGGAAACTATGGCTACACCTTC
j_gene: TRBJ2-5; d_gene: .; v_gene: TRBV5-1; abundance: .; CDR3aa: CASSAEGQETQYF; CDR3nt: TGCGCCAGCAGCGCAGAGGGACAAGAGACCCAGTACTTC
j_gene: TRBJ1-5; d_gene: .; v_gene: TRBV30; abundance: .; CDR3aa: CAWSVSGTDQPQHF; CDR3nt: TGTGCCTGGAGTGTGTCAGGGACGGATCAGCCCCAGCATTTT
j_gene: TRBJ1-2; d_gene: .; v_gene: TRBV7-2; abundance: .; CDR3aa: CASSLSGYGYTF; CDR3nt: TGTGCCAGCAGCTTATCCGGGTATGGCTACACCTTC
j_gene: TRBJ2-3; d_gene: TRBD1; v_gene: TRBV19; abundance: .; CDR3aa: CASEDRSTDTQYF; CDR3nt: TGTGCCAGCGAGGACAGGTCGACAGATACGCAGTATTTT
j_gene: TRBJ1-1; d_gene: .; v_gene: TRBV5-1; abundance: .; CDR3aa: CASTGRGAEAFF; CDR3nt: TGCGCCAGCACAGGGAGGGGGGCTGAAGCTTTCTTT
j_gene: TRBJ2-1; d_gene: .; v_gene: TRBV6-1; abundance: .; CDR3aa: CASSEVVADEQFF; CDR3nt: TGTGCCAGCAGTGAAGTCGTAGCCGATGAGCAGTTCTTC
j_gene: TRBJ1-1; d_gene: .; v_gene: TRBV6-5; abundance: .; CDR3aa: CASSYSMSGNTEAFF; CDR3nt: TGTGCCAGCAGTTACTCTATGTCGGGGAACACTGAAGCTTTCTTT
j_gene: TRBJ2-7; d_gene: .; v_gene: TRBV2; abundance: .; CDR3aa: CASRATFLLHYEQYF; CDR3nt: TGTGCCAGCAGGGCTACGTTCTTATTACACTACGAGCAGTACTTC
j_gene: TRBJ2-5; d_gene: .; v_gene: TRBV7-2; abundance: .; CDR3aa: CASSRAQETQYF; CDR3nt: TGTGCCAGCAGCCGGGCCCAAGAGACCCAGTACTTC
j_gene: TRBJ2-5; d_gene: TRBD2; v_gene: TRBV2; abundance: .; CDR3aa: CASSSKGLAGAGGTQYF; CDR3nt: TGTGCCAGCAGTTCGAAAGGACTAGCGGGAGCGGGGGGGACCCAGTACTTC
j_gene: TRBJ2-3; d_gene: .; v_gene: TRBV7-3; abundance: .; CDR3aa: CASSPNGQIPTDTQYF; CDR3nt: TGTGCCAGCAGCCCAAATGGACAGATACCCACAGATACGCAGTATTTT
j_gene: TRBJ2-7; d_gene: .; v_gene: TRBV4-1; abundance: .; CDR3aa: CASSQETMDHRYEQYF; CDR3nt: TGCGCCAGCAGCCAAGAGACAATGGACCATCGTTACGAGCAGTACTTC
j_gene: TRBJ1-2; d_gene: .; v_gene: TRBV6-6; abundance: .; CDR3aa: CASSYLESYTF; CDR3nt: TGTGCCAGCAGTTACTTGGAGAGCTACACCTTC
j_gene: TRBJ2-4; d_gene: TRBD1; v_gene: TRBV18; abundance: .; CDR3aa: CASSPDRGNIQYF; CDR3nt: TGTGCCAGCTCACCAGACAGGGGGAACATTCAGTACTTC
j_gene: TRBJ2-5; d_gene: TRBD2; v_gene: TRBV10-3; abundance: .; CDR3aa: CAISGGTSQETQYF; CDR3nt: TGTGCCATCAGTGGGGGGACTAGTCAAGAGACCCAGTACTTC
j_gene: TRBJ2-2; d_gene: .; v_gene: TRBV9; abundance: .; CDR3aa: CASSVVLGGRELFF; CDR3nt: TGTGCCAGCAGCGTAGTATTGGGGGGCAGGGAGCTGTTTTTT
j_gene: TRBJ1-6; d_gene: .; v_gene: TRBV30; abundance: .; CDR3aa: CAWSVMSSYNSPLHF; CDR3nt: TGTGCCTGGAGTGTTATGAGCTCCTATAATTCACCCCTCCACTTT
j_gene: TRBJ1-5; d_gene: .; v_gene: TRBV2; abundance: .; CDR3aa: CASKDSNHQPQHF; CDR3nt: TGTGCCAGCAAGGACAGTAACCATCAGCCCCAGCATTTT
j_gene: TRBJ1-1; d_gene: .; v_gene: TRBV6-1; abundance: few; CDR3aa: CASSETVWAAFF; CDR3nt: TGTGCCAGCAGTGAGACGGTATGGGCAGCTTTCTTT
j_gene: TRBJ1-2; d_gene: .; v_gene: TRBV28; abundance: .; CDR3aa: CASSLEVLYGYTF; CDR3nt: TGTGCCAGCAGTTTAGAAGTTCTCTATGGCTACACCTTC
j_gene: TRBJ2-6; d_gene: .; v_gene: TRBV7-2; abundance: .; CDR3aa: CASRTKGLRANVLTF; CDR3nt: TGTGCCAGCAGGACAAAGGGGCTAAGGGCCAACGTCCTGACTTTC
j_gene: TRBJ2-1; d_gene: .; v_gene: TRBV30; abundance: .; CDR3aa: CAWSVRGNEQFF; CDR3nt: TGTGCCTGGAGTGTAAGGGGGAATGAGCAGTTCTTC
j_gene: TRBJ1-2; d_gene: .; v_gene: TRBV19; abundance: few; CDR3aa: CASSSAGGYYGYTF; CDR3nt: TGTGCCAGTAGTTCCGCCGGGGGCTACTATGGCTACACCTTC
j_gene: TRBJ2-3; d_gene: .; v_gene: TRBV27; abundance: .; CDR3aa: CASSSAPGTPVADTQYF; CDR3nt: TGTGCCAGCAGTTCCGCACCCGGGACGCCCGTGGCAGATACGCAGTATTTT
j_gene: TRBJ2-5; d_gene: .; v_gene: TRBV5-1; abundance: .; CDR3aa: CASSLSPQETQYF; CDR3nt: TGCGCCAGCAGCTTAAGTCCACAAGAGACCCAGTACTTC
j_gene: TRBJ2-2; d_gene: .; v_gene: TRBV7-9; abundance: .; CDR3aa: CASSLGGQRTGELFF; CDR3nt: TGTGCCAGCAGCTTAGGGGGGCAGCGCACCGGGGAGCTGTTTTTT
j_gene: TRBJ1-4; d_gene: .; v_gene: TRBV27; abundance: .; CDR3aa: CASSNRATNEKLFF; CDR3nt: TGTGCCAGCAGCAACAGGGCAACTAATGAAAAACTGTTTTTT
j_gene: TRBJ2-1; d_gene: TRBD1; v_gene: TRBV27; abundance: .; CDR3aa: CASSLETGGKYNEQFF; CDR3nt: TGTGCCAGCAGTTTGGAAACAGGGGGCAAGTACAATGAGCAGTTCTTC
j_gene: TRBJ1-2; d_gene: .; v_gene: TRBV30; abundance: .; CDR3aa: CAWTQGNYGYTF; CDR3nt: TGTGCCTGGACACAGGGAAACTATGGCTACACCTTC
j_gene: TRBJ1-4; d_gene: .; v_gene: TRBV7-9; abundance: .; CDR3aa: CASSFGQIDEKLFF; CDR3nt: TGTGCCAGCAGCTTTGGGCAGATAGATGAAAAACTGTTTTTT
j_gene: TRBJ2-1; d_gene: .; v_gene: TRBV7-3; abundance: .; CDR3aa: CASSVTGGGYNEQFF; CDR3nt: TGTGCCAGCAGCGTGACAGGTGGGGGATACAATGAGCAGTTCTTC
j_gene: TRBJ2-7; d_gene: .; v_gene: TRBV27; abundance: .; CDR3aa: CASSNKYEQYF; CDR3nt: TGTGCCAGCAGCAACAAGTACGAGCAGTACTTC
j_gene: TRBJ2-7; d_gene: TRBD1; v_gene: TRBV9; abundance: .; CDR3aa: CASSAIGQGREQYF; CDR3nt: TGTGCCAGCAGCGCGATAGGACAGGGGCGTGAGCAGTACTTC
j_gene: TRBJ2-3; d_gene: TRBD1; v_gene: TRBV7-9; abundance: .; CDR3aa: CASSYHPSTGVDTQYF; CDR3nt: TGTGCCAGCAGCTACCACCCTTCGACAGGGGTAGATACGCAGTATTTT
j_gene: TRBJ1-5; d_gene: .; v_gene: TRBV19; abundance: .; CDR3aa: CASSIGGGPNQPQHF; CDR3nt: TGTGCCAGTAGTATCGGGGGAGGGCCTAATCAGCCCCAGCATTTT
j_gene: TRBJ2-7; d_gene: TRBD1; v_gene: TRBV6-5; abundance: .; CDR3aa: CASTGTGNYEQYF; CDR3nt: TGTGCCAGTACCGGGACAGGAAACTACGAGCAGTACTTC
j_gene: TRBJ2-7; d_gene: TRBD1; v_gene: TRBV7-2; abundance: .; CDR3aa: CASSLTGQGRYEQYF; CDR3nt: TGTGCCAGCAGCTTAACAGGACAGGGACGCTACGAGCAGTACTTC